Listed below are T cell receptor beta chains from one sample, sequenced in a study of T cells in Graves' hyperthyroidism and ophthalmopathy. TCRdb re-analysed the multiplex PCR reads in MiXCR, keeping a single row per CDR3 protein. The sample holds around 240,000 distinct CDR3 sequences, 16% seen once. What was sequenced was blood. The receptors were gathered from a woman between 18 and 29 years old with Graves' ophthalmopathy. The CDR3 runs from the conserved cysteine through the conserved F or W. D genes are given only for firm matches. Clone size, where shown, is once, few, many, or a class for clones that have expanded.

J	size	D	V	CDR3	DNA
TRBJ2-7	.	TRBD1	TRBV28	CASSSLGTGDDEQYF	TGTGCCAGCAGTTCTCTCGGGACAGGGGACGACGAGCAGTACTTC
TRBJ2-7	many	.	TRBV18	CASSEFQGNYYEQYF	TGTGCCAGCTCAGAATTTCAGGGGAATTACTACGAGCAGTACTTC
TRBJ2-5	many	TRBD1	TRBV5-5	CASSRPGQGADETQYF	TGTGCCAGCAGCAGACCGGGACAGGGGGCTGATGAGACCCAGTACTTC
TRBJ2-7	many	.	TRBV12-3/TRBV12-4	CASSRRVSGFLTYEQYF	TGTGCCAGCAGTAGGCGGGTTAGTGGATTTTTAACCTACGAGCAGTACTTC
TRBJ2-1	many	TRBD2	TRBV7-8	CASSLARTSGNEQFF	TGTGCCAGCAGCTTAGCCCGGACTAGCGGGAATGAGCAGTTCTTC
TRBJ2-7	many	.	TRBV27	CASSPLHIDEQYF	TGTGCCAGCAGTCCTCTCCATATCGACGAGCAGTACTTC
TRBJ2-7	many	.	TRBV6-1	CASSRADRSYEQYF	TGTGCCAGCAGTCGAGCCGACCGGTCCTACGAGCAGTACTTC
TRBJ2-1	many	TRBD2	TRBV12-3/TRBV12-4	CASSLALLAGYNEQFF	TGTGCCAGCAGTTTAGCGCTACTAGCGGGGTACAATGAGCAGTTCTTC
TRBJ2-3	.	TRBD2	TRBV7-2	CASSLRGDVTDTQYF	TGTGCCAGCAGCTTACGGGGGGATGTGACGGATACGCAGTATTTT
TRBJ1-3	many	.	TRBV20-1	CSASPGSAGNTIYF	TGCAGTGCTAGTCCGGGGTCTGCTGGAAACACCATATATTTT
TRBJ1-2	.	.	TRBV7-9	CASTLTNRIGYGYTF	TGTGCCAGCACCCTAACAAACAGGATCGGCTATGGCTACACCTTC